The rows below give T cell receptor beta chains drawn from one sample of a study of blood T cell repertoires in COVID-19. The method was immunoSEQ multiplex PCR; TCRdb's version includes in-frame clones alone and lacks a portion of them. The data hold some 70,000 clones, with about nine tenths observed a single time. Sequencing was done on a sample of peripheral blood. These receptors originate from a man between 50 and 59 years old with active COVID-19. The CDR3 runs from the conserved cysteine through the conserved F or W. The D gene is left open where the match is weak. Expanded clones are given a class, and other clones once, few, many or no size at all.

>TRBJ1-1|-|-|TRBV28
TGTGCCAGCAGTTTATTTATAGGAGTCACTGAAGCTTTCTTT
CASSLFIGVTEAFF
>TRBJ2-7|-|-|TRBV9
TGTGCCAGCAGCGTGTACCCCCGGGACTCCTACGAGCAGTACTTC
CASSVYPRDSYEQYF
>TRBJ1-2|-|-|TRBV28
TGTGCCAGCAGTCCGGGGGGTAATCGGGTTGGCTACACCTTC
CASSPGGNRVGYTF
>TRBJ2-3|-|-|TRBV5-6
TGTGCCAGCAGCTCCCCCGCAGGCCTCACAGATACGCAGTATTTT
CASSSPAGLTDTQYF
>TRBJ1-5|-|TRBD1|TRBV5-1
TGCGCCAGCAGCCCTGGGACAGGGAAGGAGCAGCCCCAGCATTTT
CASSPGTGKEQPQHF
>TRBJ2-1|-|-|TRBV30
TGTGCCTGGAGTAAGCAGGACTCCTTCTCCTACAATGAGCAGTTCTTC
CAWSKQDSFSYNEQFF
>TRBJ2-3|-|-|TRBV5-6
TGTGCCAGCAGCTTGGTGGTGAGGACAGATACGCAGTATTTT
CASSLVVRTDTQYF
>TRBJ1-2|once|-|TRBV18
TGTGCCAGCTCACCACCGACAGCTCCTTATGGCTACACCTTC
CASSPPTAPYGYTF
>TRBJ2-7|-|-|TRBV7-9
TGTGCCAGCAGCTTTGCAGGGTCCTACGAGCAGTACTTC
CASSFAGSYEQYF
>TRBJ2-7|once|-|TRBV29-1
TGCAGCGTCAGGACAGACTCCTACGAGCAGTACTTC
CSVRTDSYEQYF
>TRBJ2-7|once|TRBD2|TRBV19
TGTGCCAGTAGTCAGGCAGCGGGGGGGCAGGAGGAGCAGTACTTC
CASSQAAGGQEEQYF
>TRBJ1-3|-|-|TRBV9
TGTGCCAGCAGCTTCCTGACAGGTATGGCTGGAAACACCATATATTTT
CASSFLTGMAGNTIYF
>TRBJ1-2|-|TRBD1|TRBV29-1
TGCAGCGTTGGGACAGGGGTTAACTATGGCTACACCTTC
CSVGTGVNYGYTF
>TRBJ2-7|once|-|TRBV28
TGTGCCAGCAGACCCGTTACTTCCGAGCAGTACTTC
CASRPVTSEQYF
>TRBJ2-3|-|TRBD2|TRBV6-1
TGTGCCAGCAGTGATGGGACTAGCGGGGTGGATACGCAGTATTTT
CASSDGTSGVDTQYF
>TRBJ2-5|-|-|TRBV4-2
TGTGCCAGCAGCCAAAGACAGGGAGGATTGGAGACCCAGTACTTC
CASSQRQGGLETQYF
>TRBJ2-7|once|-|TRBV21-1
TGTGCCAGCAGCCCCCAGGGCCCGGGGCAGTACTTC
CASSPQGPGQYF
>TRBJ1-6|-|TRBD1|TRBV5-1
TGCGCCAGCAGCTTGCAGGGGGTCTCCTATAATTCACCCCTCCACTTT
CASSLQGVSYNSPLHF
>TRBJ2-7|-|-|TRBV5-1
TGCGCCAGCAGCTTCTCAGGTGACGAGCAGTACTTC
CASSFSGDEQYF
>TRBJ2-7|-|-|TRBV3-1/TRBV3-2
TGTGCCAGCATTACAAAAAAGACGAGGGTCTCCTACGAGCAGTACTTC
CASITKKTRVSYEQYF
>TRBJ2-5|-|-|TRBV25-1
TGTGCCAGCAGTGAGTCTCGGAGGGAGCAAGAGACCCAGTACTTC
CASSESRREQETQYF
>TRBJ1-5|-|-|TRBV28
TGTGCCAGCAGGATGCAAGACAGGATTCTCAATCAGCCCCAGCATTTT
CASRMQDRILNQPQHF
>TRBJ1-4|once|-|TRBV3-1/TRBV3-2
TGTGCCAGCAGCAAGGGGGGGCCGGCTAATGAAAAACTGTTTTTT
CASSKGGPANEKLFF
>TRBJ1-6|few|TRBD1|TRBV27
TGTGCCAGCAGTCTAAGATTGACAGGGACCTATAATTCACCCCTCCACTTT
CASSLRLTGTYNSPLHF
>TRBJ2-1|-|TRBD2|TRBV5-1
TGCGCCAGCAGCACCGGGACTAGCGGCCCTACTTCCTACAATGAGCAGTTCTTC
CASSTGTSGPTSYNEQFF
>TRBJ2-5|-|TRBD2|TRBV7-2
TGTGCCAGCAGCCTGGGACTAGCGGGAGGTGGGCAAGAGACCCAGTACTTC
CASSLGLAGGGQETQYF
>TRBJ1-5|-|TRBD1|TRBV19
TGTGCCAGTAGTGCCCTCGCGGGACAGGGATTCAATCAGCCCCAGCATTTT
CASSALAGQGFNQPQHF
>TRBJ1-5|-|-|TRBV4-2
TGTGCCAGCAGCCAAGAGTCATGGGGCGGCCAGCCCCAGCATTTT
CASSQESWGGQPQHF
>TRBJ2-2|-|TRBD2|TRBV28
TGTGCCAGCGGCTTCGGGACTACGTTGTTCCCCGGGGAGCTGTTTTTT
CASGFGTTLFPGELFF
>TRBJ1-5|-|-|TRBV7-2
TGTGCCAGCAGCCGTCCCAATCAGCCCCAGCATTTT
CASSRPNQPQHF
>TRBJ1-5|-|-|TRBV21-1
TGTGCCAGCAGCAAAGAGACCAGGGGCAATCAGCCCCAGCATTTT
CASSKETRGNQPQHF
>TRBJ1-1|-|-|TRBV29-1
TGCAGCGCTTACATTGACATGAACACTGAAGCTTTCTTT
CSAYIDMNTEAFF
>TRBJ1-5|-|-|TRBV21-1
TGTGCCAGCAGCCCTGTACCGGGACAGTGGAGAAATCAGCCCCAGCATTTT
CASSPVPGQWRNQPQHF
>TRBJ2-3|-|-|TRBV7-2
TGTGCCAGCAGCTTTGTGGGAGGGGGGACAGATACGCAGTATTTT
CASSFVGGGTDTQYF
>TRBJ2-2|-|-|TRBV9
TGTGCCAGCAGCGTTTATCGAGGGAGAGGCGGGGAGCTGTTTTTT
CASSVYRGRGGELFF
>TRBJ1-6|-|-|TRBV19
TGTGCCAGTAGTCCCTCAGGGGTTAATTCACCCCTCCACTTT
CASSPSGVNSPLHF
>TRBJ1-4|-|-|TRBV27
TGTGCCAGCAGTTTATCAGAGGGCGAGGTTGAAAAACTGTTTTTT
CASSLSEGEVEKLFF
>TRBJ2-2|-|TRBD2|TRBV7-6
TGTGCCAGCAGTCGGGGGGGGCTGAACACCGGGGAGCTGTTTTTT
CASSRGGLNTGELFF
>TRBJ2-1|-|TRBD2|TRBV7-9
TGTGCCAGCAGCTTAACACTAGCGGGGGGGCTAAATGAGCAGTTCTTC
CASSLTLAGGLNEQFF
>TRBJ1-1|-|TRBD1|TRBV6-5
TGTGCCAGCCGTACCAGGGGGGACATGAACACTGAAGCTTTCTTT
CASRTRGDMNTEAFF
>TRBJ2-3|-|TRBD2|TRBV9
TGTGCCAGCAGCGCCGTACTAGCGGGGGGTGATACGCAGTATTTT
CASSAVLAGGDTQYF
>TRBJ2-7|few|-|TRBV19
TGTGCCAGTAGTATAACGGGTCGCCACGAGCAGTACTTC
CASSITGRHEQYF
>TRBJ1-2|-|TRBD1|TRBV6-5
TGTGCCAGCAGTTACTCCCGGACAGGCGGGTCCTATGGCTACACCTTC
CASSYSRTGGSYGYTF
>TRBJ2-3|-|TRBD1|TRBV2
TGTGCCAGCAGTGAGTTCGGACAGGGGGACACAGATACGCAGTATTTT
CASSEFGQGDTDTQYF